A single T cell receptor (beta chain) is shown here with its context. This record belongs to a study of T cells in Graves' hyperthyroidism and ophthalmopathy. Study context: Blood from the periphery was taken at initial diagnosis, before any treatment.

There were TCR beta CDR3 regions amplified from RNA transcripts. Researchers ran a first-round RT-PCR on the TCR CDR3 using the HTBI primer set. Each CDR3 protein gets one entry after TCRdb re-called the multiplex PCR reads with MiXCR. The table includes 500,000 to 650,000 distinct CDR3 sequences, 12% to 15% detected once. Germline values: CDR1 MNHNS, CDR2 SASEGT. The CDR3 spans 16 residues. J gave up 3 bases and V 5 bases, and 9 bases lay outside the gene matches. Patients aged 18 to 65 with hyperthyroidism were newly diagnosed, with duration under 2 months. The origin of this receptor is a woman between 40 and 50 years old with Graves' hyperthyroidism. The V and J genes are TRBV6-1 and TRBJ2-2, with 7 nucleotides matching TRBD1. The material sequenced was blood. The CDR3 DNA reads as TGTGCCAGCAGTTCCAAGACAGGGATATACACCGGGGAGCTGTTTTTT. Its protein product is CASSSKTGIYTGELFF.